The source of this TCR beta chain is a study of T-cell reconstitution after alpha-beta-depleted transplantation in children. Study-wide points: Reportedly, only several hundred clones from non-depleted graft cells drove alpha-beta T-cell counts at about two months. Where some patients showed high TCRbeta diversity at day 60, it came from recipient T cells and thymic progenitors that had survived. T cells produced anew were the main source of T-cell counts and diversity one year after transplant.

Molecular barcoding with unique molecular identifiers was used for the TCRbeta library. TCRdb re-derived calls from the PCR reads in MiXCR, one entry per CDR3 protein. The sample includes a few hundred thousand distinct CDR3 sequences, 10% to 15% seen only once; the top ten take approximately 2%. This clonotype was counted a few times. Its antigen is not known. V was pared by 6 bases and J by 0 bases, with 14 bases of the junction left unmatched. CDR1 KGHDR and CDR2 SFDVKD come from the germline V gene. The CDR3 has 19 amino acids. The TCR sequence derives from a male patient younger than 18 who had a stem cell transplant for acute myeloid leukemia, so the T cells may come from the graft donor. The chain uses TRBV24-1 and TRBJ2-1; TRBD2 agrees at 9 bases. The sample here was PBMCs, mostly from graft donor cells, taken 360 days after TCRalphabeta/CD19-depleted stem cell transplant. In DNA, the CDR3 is TGTGCCACCAGTTCCGTAGCGGGAGCTGATTTAAGCTCCTACAATGAGCAGTTCTTC. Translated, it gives CATSSVAGADLSSYNEQFF.